This T cell receptor beta chain was sequenced for a study of T cells in tuberculosis (dated by TCRdb to 2016 to 2019). General notes on the study: To characterize T cells specific for the mycobacterial lipid antigen glucose monomycolate (GMM), the study used CD1B tetramers together with high-throughput TCR immunosequencing. The research as a whole found: T cells that bind the CD1B-GMM tetramer with low affinity may not have been captured by the stringent sort gate.

The germline V gene supplies CDR1 SGHVS and CDR2 FNYEAQ. The CDR3 covers 14 residues, taking in both the cysteine and the phenylalanine. Of all the DNA, just the CDR3 is kept, 42 bases in frame from base 1. The germline ends are 11 bases apart after V is trimmed by 5 bases and J by 4 bases. PBMC were thawed, rested overnight, stained with a GMM-loaded CD1B tetramer, a Live/Dead dye and anti-CD3, and then sorted on a FACS Aria II. CD1B tetramers were loaded with C32 glucose monomycolate purified from Rhodococcus equi. Before cryopreservation, the PBMC later used for tetramer sorting had been depleted of CD14-expressing monocytes as part of a separate study. From each donor, about 100,000 tetramer-negative cells were also sorted and analyzed side by side with the tetramer-positive cells. GMM-loaded CD1B tetramers were used to sort antigen-specific T cells from a handful of healthy South African adults.

TCR-alpha and TCR-beta chains were sequenced unpaired, so chain pairing information was not available. The immunoSEQ multiplex PCR assay was used to generate TCR libraries, with TCR-beta and/or TCR-alpha/delta assays applied to each sample. The Illumina high-throughput platform was used to sequence the amplified TCR libraries. For the original study's pipeline: Clustering and dimensionality reduction relied on pairwise TCRdist distances among GMM-specific receptors from T cells that were either sorted ex vivo or expanded in vitro. Sequence motifs defined by gene usage and CDR3 content were tested for enrichment in tetramer-positive versus tetramer-negative populations. TCRdb took this table from immuneACCESS and kept in-frame rearrangements with V and J called. Such tables lack part of the clones; where checked against another copy, unresolved V genes explain under half of the gap, and the rest is unexplained. The DNA was the basis for D and trimming; V, J and clone size are from that table. This sample lists more than 70,000 clones; roughly 90% were detected once. The biggest ten clones account for under 2.5% of the sample.

On this clone itself: No base quality information exists; no much larger clone differs at one position.

Source material: CD1b-GMM tetramer-negative cells sorted from PBMCs. Explained via the paper, the cell subset or site label denotes: T cells not binding CD1B-GMM tetramer, sorted from same donor. The chain employs TRBV7-6 and TRBJ2-2; TRBD1 is possibly the D segment (5 matching bases). The origin of this receptor is an adult woman with latent tuberculosis. The DNA sequence is as follows: TGTGCCAGCAGCCCCCAGGGTGTCACCGGGGAGCTGTTTTTT. It translates to CASSPQGVTGELFF.